This T cell receptor beta chain was documented in a study of blood T cells in healthy people across ages. Each donor supplied approximately 10 milliliters of peripheral blood. Each sample provided at least 5 micrograms of extracted total RNA. Primed by a sample-barcoded 5' primer and a J-beta primer mix, a second PCR proceeded for about 6 to 11 cycles. Each cDNA molecule carried a tag from a template-switch adaptor that contained 12 random nucleotides. TCRdb re-called the 5' RACE reads through MiXCR, storing one row per CDR3 protein. This table holds 650,000 to 950,000 distinct CDR3 sequences, around 42% found once. This CDR3 contains 14 residues. V shed 4 bases, J shed 8 bases, and the junction held 6 bases outside the gene matches. Germline V gene data show CDR1 as SGHTA and CDR2 as FQGNSA.

The sequenced sample consisted of blood. The TCR comes from a man in his 60s in good health. The chain is built from TRBV7-2 and TRBJ1-2; 11 positions match TRBD1. Here the CDR3 reads CASSSPDRGRGYTF. CDR3 in DNA: TGTGCCAGCAGCTCCCCGGACAGGGGGCGCGGCTACACCTTC.